These 30 T cell receptor beta chains came from one sample sequenced in a study of PD-1 blockade in classical Hodgkin lymphoma. Produced via immunoSEQ multiplex PCR; TCRdb's table is partial and in-frame only. The sample has nearly 25,000 clones; more than 60% are singletons. Relapses following autologous stem cell transplantation were seen in all patients, with brentuximab vedotin exposure varying. The specimen was peripheral blood mononuclear cells (PBMCs), collected before the second cycle of nivolumab. The source of these receptors is a human donor with classical Hodgkin lymphoma.

The genes are TRBV5-1 and TRBJ2-3; 8 nucleotides agree with TRBD1. V shed 1 base, J shed 0 bases, and the junction held 7 bases outside the gene matches. This CDR3 comprises 17 residues. Germline V CDR1 and CDR2: SGHRS, YFSETQ. This CDR3 reads CASSLSRDRTSTDTQYF. As DNA, the CDR3 is TGCGCCAGCAGCTTGTCTAGGGACAGGACTAGCACAGATACGCAGTATTTT. Combining the CDR3 with reference TRBV5-1 and TRBJ2-3 gives the whole variable domain KAGVTQTPRYLIKTRGQQVTLSCSPISGHRSVSWYQQTPGQGLQFLFEYFSETQRNKGNFPGRFSGRQFSNSRSEMNVSTLELGDSALYLCASSLSRDRTSTDTQYFGPGTRLTVL.

In its sample, this clone was seen once. V and J are TRBV19 and TRBJ2-7; the match to TRBD1 covers 7 bases. V shed 3 bases, J shed 7 bases, and the junction held 6 bases outside the gene matches. The CDR3 spans 13 residues. The germline gives CDR1 LNHDA, CDR2 SQIVND (reference sequence). The CDR3 region has the DNA TGTGCCAGTAGTATGACAGGGTCGTGGGAGCAGTACTTC. It codes for CASSMTGSWEQYF.

V and J are TRBV5-1 and TRBJ2-5, with D uncertain. The CDR3 is made up of 14 amino acids. Trimming shortened V by 0 bases and J by 0 bases, and 6 bases separated the two germline ends. In germline, CDR1 is SGHRS, CDR2 YFSETQ. This CDR3 reads CASSLGVDQETQYF. The CDR3 DNA is TGCGCCAGCAGCTTGGGGGTGGACCAAGAGACCCAGTACTTC.

V usage is TRBV28 and J usage is TRBJ2-2; 8 bases align to TRBD2. With V trimmed by 4 bases and J by 6 bases, 7 bases remained unmatched. From germline, CDR1 is MDHEN and CDR2 SYDVKM. CDR3 length: 15 amino acids. For the CDR3, the DNA is TGTGCCAGCAGTTCTTTTAGCGGGGTGGCCGGGGAGCTGTTTTTT. Translating gives CASSSFSGVAGELFF.

The chain joins TRBV27 to TRBJ2-7; 7 nucleotides line up with TRBD1. V was pared by 5 bases and J by 0 bases, with 10 bases of the junction left unmatched. The CDR3 totals 16 residues. CDR1 is MNHEY, CDR2 SMNVEV, per germline (reference sequence). This chain's CDR3 is CASSPSQGLLSYEQYF. The DNA of the CDR3 is TGTGCCAGCAGTCCCTCACAGGGGCTCCTCTCCTACGAGCAGTACTTC.

The chain links TRBV28 to TRBJ1-1; D perhaps matches TRBD1 (5 bases). The V end lost 3 bases, the J end lost 0 bases, and 11 bases lay between the germline ends. Per the germline V gene, CDR1 is MDHEN and CDR2 is SYDVKM. The CDR3 loop spans 15 amino acids. Written as DNA, the CDR3 is TGTGCCAGCAGTTTGGTCGGAGGGGTGAACACTGAAGCTTTCTTT. This codes for CASSLVGGVNTEAFF. The entire variable domain, with the rest obtained from reference TRBV28 and TRBJ1-1, is as follows: DVKVTQSSRYLVKRTGEKVFLECVQDMDHENMFWYRQDPGLGLRLIYFSYDVKMKEKGDIPEGYSVSREKKERFSLILESASTNQTSMYLCASSLVGGVNTEAFFGQGTRLTVV.

V and J are TRBV13 and TRBJ2-6; TRBD1 is a possible D gene (6 bases). The CDR3 spans 17 residues. Trimming removed 5 bases at V and 4 bases at J, with 18 bases between. The germline CDR1 and CDR2 sequences are PRHDT and FYEKMQ (reference sequence). CDR3 coding DNA: TGTGCCAGCAGCCTCGGGTTAGGGGGAGAGGGGGCCAACGTCCTGACTTTC. This gives the protein CASSLGLGGEGANVLTF.

The chain joins TRBV15 to TRBJ1-1; D is undetermined. The V and J ends lost 5 bases and 4 bases respectively, with 20 bases between them. The length of the CDR3 is 16 residues. Germline CDR1 is LNHNV and CDR2 is YYDKDF (reference sequence). In nucleotides, the CDR3 is TGTGCCACCAGCGGGCATGGGTGGAAGGGTGCCACTGAAGCTTTCTTT. This sequence encodes CATSGHGWKGATEAFF.

The chain carries TRBV10-3 and TRBJ2-7, with TRBD2 as a possible D gene (5 bases). This CDR3 is built from 13 residues. The V and J ends lost 10 bases and 0 bases respectively, with 13 bases between them. Germline CDR1 and CDR2: ENHRY and SYGVKD. DNA for the CDR3: TGTGCCACCGCGGGCAGGACCTCCTACGAGCAGTACTTC. It is translated as CATAGRTSYEQYF.

The sample holds one count of this clone. This chain connects TRBV2 to TRBJ2-4, with 8 positions matching TRBD2. The CDR3 is 18 amino acids. Per the germline V gene, CDR1 is SNHLY and CDR2 is FYNNEI. J lost 6 bases, V lost 7 bases, and 20 bases had no gene match. The CDR3: CASIARRWSGSSGNIQYF. DNA for the CDR3: TGTGCCAGCATCGCCCGGCGTTGGAGCGGGAGCAGCGGAAACATTCAGTACTTC. The full variable domain, completed using reference TRBV2 and TRBJ2-4, is EPEVTQTPSHQVTQMGQEVILRCVPISNHLYFYWYRQILGQKVEFLVSFYNNEISEKSEIFDDQFSVERPDGSNFTLKIRSTKLEDSAMYFCASIARRWSGSSGNIQYFGAGTRLSVL.

The chain's CDR3 is CAIDSYNEQFF. DNA for the CDR3: TGTGCCATCGATTCGTACAATGAGCAGTTCTTC. J is TRBJ2-1 and V is TRBV2; D uncertain. Germline values: CDR1 SNHLY, CDR2 FYNNEI. V lost 10 bases, J lost 4 bases, and 8 bases lay in between. The CDR3 loop spans 11 amino acids.

This chain connects TRBV7-2 to TRBJ2-1; 11 nucleotides line up with TRBD2. Germline CDR1 and CDR2: SGHTA and FQGNSA. With 7 bases clipped from V and 4 bases from J, the junction kept 6 bases outside the gene matches. The CDR3 covers 15 residues. The CDR3 here is CASKPLAGGYNEQFF. In DNA form, the CDR3 reads TGTGCCAGCAAGCCTCTAGCGGGGGGTTACAATGAGCAGTTCTTC.

The V and J genes are TRBV7-2 and TRBJ1-2; D not certain. The CDR3 length is 14 residues. V lost 2 bases and J 4 bases, leaving 11 bases between the germline ends. Germline assignment: CDR1 SGHTA and CDR2 FQGNSA. CDR3 in DNA: TGTGCCAGCAGCTTAAGCCCCATTGTCTATGGCTACACCTTC. It yields the protein CASSLSPIVYGYTF. Full variable domain (rest looked up from reference TRBV7-2 and TRBJ1-2): GAGVSQSPSNKVTEKGKDVELRCDPISGHTALYWYRQSLGQGLEFLIYFQGNSAPDKSGLPSDRFSAERTGGSVSTLTIQRTQQEDSAVYLCASSLSPIVYGYTFGSGTRLTVV.

J is TRBJ2-7 and V is TRBV13, with 8 bases fitting TRBD2. The CDR3 spans 14 residues. From germline, CDR1 is PRHDT and CDR2 FYEKMQ (reference sequence). Trimming cost V 0 bases and J 6 bases; bases outside gene matches: 4. CDR3 nucleotide sequence: TGTGCCAGCAGCTTAGGGGCTAGCGGGTTCGAGCAGTACTTC. It is translated as CASSLGASGFEQYF.

J is TRBJ1-5 and V is TRBV4-1; TRBD1 is a possible D gene (6 bases). In germline, CDR1 is MGHRA, CDR2 YSYEKL. The CDR3 sequence is 19 residues long. Trimming cost V 1 base and J 7 bases, with 26 bases left between them. The CDR3 region has the DNA TGCGCCAGCAGCCAAGGTCCTCTCTCCAGGGGACCCTGGGGCCAGCCCCAGCATTTT. This sequence encodes CASSQGPLSRGPWGQPQHF.

This chain connects TRBV10-2 to TRBJ2-7; 8 nucleotides match TRBD1. CDR3 length: 14 residues. The trim removed 6 bases at V and 4 bases at J, leaving 8 bases unmatched. CDR1 is WSHSY and CDR2 is SAAADI in the germline V gene. CDR3 DNA: TGCGCCAGCAGGGGCAGGGGGCAAGCATACGAGCAGTACTTC. It specifies CASRGRGQAYEQYF.

V is TRBV2 and J is TRBJ2-1; D is perhaps TRBD1 (5 bases). Per the germline V gene, CDR1 is SNHLY and CDR2 is FYNNEI. The V and J ends lost 6 bases and 0 bases respectively, with 9 bases between them. There are 14 residues in the CDR3. The CDR3 DNA is TGTGCCAGCAGGGGGCAGGGCTCCTACAATGAGCAGTTCTTC. The encoded protein is CASRGQGSYNEQFF.

The chain employs TRBV7-2 and TRBJ2-5; 14 bases fit TRBD2. CDR3 size: 16 residues. Germline CDR1 and CDR2: SGHTA and FQGNSA. After removal of 2 bases from V and 3 bases from J, the junction contained 2 bases not matched to a gene. The CDR3 sequence is CASSLMGLAGEETQYF. DNA of the CDR3: TGTGCCAGCAGCTTAATGGGACTAGCGGGAGAAGAGACCCAGTACTTC.

This chain joins TRBV10-2 and TRBJ2-7, with D possibly TRBD1 on 5 matching bases. Germline CDR1 reads WSHSY; CDR2 reads SAAADI. V was cut by 4 bases and J by 3 bases, with 16 bases left in between. The CDR3 is made up of 15 amino acids. The CDR3 bases are TGCGCCAGCAGTGGTGGGGCAGGAGTGGACTACGAGCAGTACTTC. Its protein product is CASSGGAGVDYEQYF.

V usage is TRBV4-1 and J usage is TRBJ1-5, with D possibly being TRBD1 (5 bases). This CDR3 is built from 15 residues. From germline, CDR1 is MGHRA and CDR2 YSYEKL. V was shortened by 3 bases and J by 4 bases, with 13 bases between the two germline ends. Here the CDR3 DNA reads TGCGCCAGCAGCCACGCCGGGACGATGAATCAGCCCCAGCATTTT. Amino acid sequence: CASSHAGTMNQPQHF.

J is TRBJ2-7 and V is TRBV11-2; no reliable D call. The V and J ends lost 3 bases and 1 base respectively, with 4 bases between them. The CDR3 runs 12 residues. CDR1 and CDR2 from the germline V gene are SGHAT and FQNNGV. Written as DNA, the CDR3 is TGTGCCAGCAGCTTCAGATCCTACGAGCAGTACTTC. This codes for CASSFRSYEQYF.

This clone was observed once. The chain joins TRBV7-9 to TRBJ2-2; D ambiguous. Germline assignment: CDR1 SEHNR and CDR2 FQNEAQ (reference sequence). The CDR3 extends over 14 amino acids. The germline V and J ends were trimmed by 5 bases and 0 bases, with 7 bases remaining between them. This CDR3 is CASSRRANTGELFF. CDR3 DNA sequence: TGTGCCAGCAGCCGAAGAGCGAACACCGGGGAGCTGTTTTTT.

The chain carries TRBV6-5 and TRBJ2-7; D ambiguous. This CDR3 region has 13 residues. Germline lookup yields CDR1 MNHEY and CDR2 SVGAGI. Trimming removed 5 bases at V and 4 bases at J, with 12 bases between. The CDR3 DNA reads TGTGCCAGCAGTCTGGCGAGTGATTACGAGCAGTACTTC. Translating gives CASSLASDYEQYF.

The J gene is TRBJ2-1, the V gene TRBV7-6, with TRBD2 matching 12 bases. Germline values: CDR1 SGHVS, CDR2 FNYEAQ. The CDR3 contains 15 residues. V lost 5 bases, J lost 8 bases, and 7 bases stayed unmatched. The CDR3 nucleotides are TGTGCCAGCAGCCAGGGACTAGCGGGTTCCGATGAGCAGTTCTTC. Its translation: CASSQGLAGSDEQFF.

CDR3 region: CATIQNTEAFF. Here the CDR3 DNA reads TGTGCCACTATACAGAACACTGAAGCTTTCTTT. The chain links TRBV10-3 to TRBJ1-1; no firm D call. The CDR3 spans 11 residues. Per germline, CDR1 ENHRY and CDR2 SYGVKD. Trimming cost V 10 bases and J 1 base, with 7 bases left between them.

This clone was seen only once. The J gene is TRBJ2-7, the V gene TRBV7-8, with D tentatively TRBD1 (6 bases). CDR1 is SGHVS, CDR2 FQNEAQ, per germline. The ends were cut back, 2 bases at V and 2 bases at J, with 13 bases in the middle. The length of the CDR3 is 15 residues. CDR3 in amino acids: CASSLRTVTAYEQYF. The CDR3 DNA sequence: TGTGCCAGCAGCTTACGGACAGTTACGGCCTACGAGCAGTACTTC.

This clone showed up just a few times. The DNA for the CDR3 is TGTGCCAGCAGCCAAGCTAGGAGCGGGGATTACAATGAGCAGTTCTTC. Translated: CASSQARSGDYNEQFF. This chain joins TRBV14 and TRBJ2-1, with TRBD2 identical over 7 bases. J lost 4 bases, V lost 1 base, and 7 bases had no gene match. CDR1 SGHDN and CDR2 FVKESK come from the germline V gene. The CDR3 length is 16 residues.

The chain joins TRBV4-1 to TRBJ2-7, with D maybe TRBD2 (6 bases). Trimming left V 0 bases short and J 6 bases short, with 21 bases between. Germline assignment: CDR1 MGHRA and CDR2 YSYEKL. This CDR3 has 17 amino acids. In DNA form, the CDR3 reads TGCGCCAGCAGCCAAGATCCAGCCAGGAGGGTTGAGAGCGAGCAGTACTTC. Protein sequence: CASSQDPARRVESEQYF.

The rearrangement joins TRBV9 to TRBJ2-7; the D gene could be TRBD1 or TRBD2 (6 bases each). Germline CDR1 is SGDLS and CDR2 is YYNGEE. The CDR3 is 11 amino acids. Trimming shortened V by 7 bases and J by 2 bases, and 7 bases separated the two germline ends. DNA of the CDR3: TGTGCCAGCGGGGGGCCCTACGAGCAGTACTTC. As protein: CASGGPYEQYF.

This chain joins TRBV10-3 and TRBJ2-7; 12 bases align to TRBD2. The CDR3 length is 15 residues. V shed 7 bases and J 3 bases; nucleotides not matched to a gene: 7. CDR1 ENHRY and CDR2 SYGVKD come from the germline V gene. The DNA for the CDR3 is TGTGCCATCAAACTAGGACTAGCGGGGAACTACGAGCAGTACTTC. Encoded protein: CAIKLGLAGNYEQYF.